The 20 T cell receptor beta chains below were found in one sample sequenced in a study of neurological immune-mediated disorders. TCRdb re-analysed the 5' RACE reads in MiXCR, keeping a single row per CDR3 protein. The profile covers 110,000 or so distinct CDR3 sequences, with roughly 3.1% appearing a single time and 1% to 1.5% taken by the ten largest. Sequenced: PBMCs. The receptors come from a woman younger than 45 with multiple sclerosis.

Many counts were recorded for this clonotype. The gene calls are TRBV7-2 and TRBJ1-2; 8 bases align to TRBD1. Trimming took 3 bases from V and 1 from J; bases not matched to a gene: 10. The CDR3 loop spans 17 amino acids. Germline CDR1 reads SGHTA; CDR2 reads FQGNSA. CDR3: CASSLNRGSTSNYGYTF. DNA of the CDR3: TGTGCCAGCAGCTTGAACAGGGGGTCAACGAGTAACTATGGCTACACCTTC.

In its sample, this clonotype was seen many times. The gene calls are TRBV7-2 and TRBJ2-1; maybe TRBD1 (5 bases). V was pared by 0 bases and J by 6 bases, with 12 bases between. Germline-derived CDR1 and CDR2 are SGHTA and FQGNSA. The CDR3 totals 15 residues. Written as DNA, the CDR3 is TGTGCCAGCAGCTTAGCGGCAGGGTATGGCAATGAGCAGTTCTTC. Translation: CASSLAAGYGNEQFF.

This clonotype has a count of ten or more. The chain combines TRBV5-1 with TRBJ1-3; D gene ambiguous. The V end lost 0 bases, the J end lost 3 bases, and 7 bases lay between the germline ends. This CDR3 region has 14 residues. Germline V gene lookup returns CDR1 SGHRS and CDR2 YFSETQ. CDR3 bases: TGCGCCAGCAGCTTGGCGGGGTATGGAAACACCATATATTTT. It specifies CASSLAGYGNTIYF.

This clonotype was seen at least ten times. The V gene is TRBV19, the J gene TRBJ1-2; no clear D gene. The CDR3 contains 11 residues. The V and J ends lost 8 bases and 8 bases respectively, with 12 bases between them. The germline gives CDR1 LNHDA, CDR2 SQIVND (reference sequence). CDR3 loop: CASSAMKGYTF. The CDR3 nucleotides read TGTGCCAGTTCCGCAATGAAGGGCTACACCTTC.

About this clonotype itself: Since a much larger clone is just one base distant, this may be a read error. The rearrangement links TRBV20-1 to TRBJ2-7; D tentatively reads TRBD1 or TRBD2 (5 bases each). The germline V and J ends were trimmed by 3 bases and 3 bases, with 15 bases remaining between them. This CDR3 contains 14 residues. CDR1 and CDR2 (germline): DFQATT, SNEGSKA (reference sequence). The chain's CDR3 is CSASSWDGNYEQYF. For the CDR3, the DNA is TGCAGTGCTAGTAGTTGGGACGGTAACTACGAGCAGTACTTC.

Ten or more counts support this clonotype. This chain links TRBV6-5 with TRBJ1-6; 8 positions agree with TRBD1. Germline values: CDR1 MNHEY, CDR2 SVGAGI. This CDR3 comprises 14 residues. Losses at the gene ends were 11 bases for V and 4 bases for J; bases not matched to a gene: 7. The CDR3 protein is CAVGQDEYNSPLHF. The CDR3 DNA is TGTGCCGTGGGACAGGACGAATATAATTCACCCCTCCACTTT.

In this sample, this clonotype turned up many times. The chain carries TRBV6-1 and TRBJ1-1; D unclear. The CDR3 is 15 amino acids. Germline CDR1 MNHNS, CDR2 SASEGT. Trimming took off 2 bases at V and 1 base at J, with 11 bases between the two ends. This CDR3 reads CASSERTLRNTEAFF. Here the CDR3 DNA reads TGTGCCAGCAGTGAAAGGACCCTGAGGAACACTGAAGCTTTCTTT.

This clonotype was seen repeatedly, ten times or more. The genes are TRBV10-3 and TRBJ1-2, with D tentatively TRBD1 (6 bases). CDR1 is ENHRY, CDR2 SYGVKD, per germline. Trimming left V 2 bases short and J 5 bases short, with 12 bases between. The CDR3 length is 14 residues. CDR3 coding DNA: TGTGCCATCAGTGAGGACAGGCGTGTGTATGGCTACACCTTC. It codes for CAISEDRRVYGYTF.

This chain links TRBV7-6 with TRBJ2-2; no clear D gene. The CDR3 loop spans 17 amino acids. The germline V and J ends were trimmed by 2 bases and 0 bases, with 13 bases remaining between them. Germline CDR1 SGHVS, CDR2 FNYEAQ. The CDR3 nucleotides read TGTGCCAGCAGCTTACTCGTGGGCGGATCGAACACCGGGGAGCTGTTTTTT. Amino acid sequence: CASSLLVGGSNTGELFF.

In this sample, this clonotype turned up many times. The chain recombines TRBV7-7 with TRBJ2-5; 7 bases map to TRBD2. Germline CDR1 and CDR2: SSHAT and FNYEAQ (reference sequence). V shed 1 base and J 1 base; nucleotides not matched to a gene: 9. This CDR3 is built from 17 residues. The CDR3 is CASSLGRLAEGQETQYF. The CDR3 bases are TGTGCCAGCAGCTTAGGAAGGCTAGCGGAGGGCCAAGAGACCCAGTACTTC.

Ten or more counts support this clonotype. The rearrangement links TRBV12-3 or TRBV12-4 to TRBJ1-2; D is unresolved. This CDR3 contains 14 residues. V gave up 5 bases and J gave up 8 bases, with 18 bases separating them. CDR3 nucleotides: TGTGCCAGCAGTACTTTGAACATCATCGGCGGCTACACCTTC. Amino acids: CASSTLNIIGGYTF.

This clonotype was picked up many times. This chain joins TRBV20-1 and TRBJ2-1; no reliable D call. The germline gives CDR1 DFQATT, CDR2 SNEGSKA (reference sequence). The CDR3 contains 15 residues. V was shortened by 3 bases and J by 0 bases, with 12 bases between the two germline ends. CDR3 protein: CSARSTVNSYNEQFF. The DNA for the CDR3 is TGCAGTGCTAGGTCGACGGTAAACTCCTACAATGAGCAGTTCTTC.

This clonotype was seen ten or more times. This chain's CDR3 is CATSASGVKGYTF. The CDR3 bases are TGTGCCACCAGCGCTTCGGGGGTTAAGGGCTACACCTTC. The chain has TRBV15 and TRBJ1-2; tentative D call: TRBD1 (5 bases). Germline CDR1 is LNHNV and CDR2 is YYDKDF (reference sequence). With 5 bases removed from V and 8 bases from J, the gap between germline ends came to 15 bases. The CDR3 extends over 13 amino acids.

Ten or more counts support this clonotype. The gene calls are TRBV20-1 and TRBJ2-2; the match to TRBD2 covers 11 bases. From germline, CDR1 is DFQATT and CDR2 SNEGSKA (reference sequence). The CDR3 length is 18 residues. The V gene end was trimmed by 2 bases and the J gene end by 6 bases; junction bases not matched to a gene: 14. CDR3 region: CSARMASGGPIRPGELFF. CDR3 sequence (DNA): TGCAGTGCTAGAATGGCTAGCGGGGGGCCCATTCGTCCCGGGGAGCTGTTTTTT.

This clonotype appeared many times. This chain joins TRBV3-1 and TRBJ2-1; D gene ambiguous. The CDR3 runs to 12 residues. V was clipped by 0 bases and J by 7 bases, with 4 bases between them. Germline-derived CDR1 and CDR2 are LGHDT and YNNKEL (reference sequence). Here the CDR3 DNA reads TGTGCCAGCAGCCAAGATATTAATGAGCAGTTCTTC. This gives the protein CASSQDINEQFF.

This clonotype was observed at least ten times. The chain carries TRBV4-1 and TRBJ2-5; TRBD1 matches 7 bases. The ends lost 0 bases at V and 4 bases at J; junction bases unmatched: 2. The V gene's germline CDR1 is MGHRA and CDR2 YSYEKL. The CDR3 length is 14 residues. CDR3 sequence reads: CASSQDRDRETQYF. CDR3 DNA sequence: TGCGCCAGCAGCCAAGACCGGGACAGAGAGACCCAGTACTTC.

This clonotype came up many times. CDR3 nucleotide sequence: TGTGCCAGCAGCTCAACGACAGCCGCGAACACCGGGGAGCTGTTTTTT. This encodes CASSSTTAANTGELFF. This sequence joins TRBV11-2 and TRBJ2-2, with D tentatively TRBD1 (5 bases). V was trimmed by 4 bases and J by 0 bases, leaving 12 bases between them. The CDR3 totals 16 residues. The germline V gene encodes CDR1 SGHAT and CDR2 FQNNGV.

Ten or more counts support this clonotype. CDR3 coding DNA: TGTGCCAGCACCCAAGTAGGGTACGAGCAGTACTTC. Protein: CASTQVGYEQYF. The V call is TRBV6-2 or TRBV6-3, the J call TRBJ2-7; D ambiguous. Trimming took 7 bases from V and 4 from J, leaving 11 bases between them. The CDR3 totals 12 residues. Germline-derived CDR1 and CDR2 are MNHEY and SVGEGT.

This clonotype was seen at least ten times. V is TRBV7-2 and J is TRBJ2-3, with TRBD1 matching over 8 bases. The CDR3 length is 15 residues. Germline V gene sequence: CDR1 SGHTA, CDR2 FQGNSA. Trimming took 7 bases from V and 2 from J; bases not matched to a gene: 8. CDR3 sequence: CASTFDRGHTDTQYF. CDR3 nucleotide sequence: TGTGCCAGCACATTCGACAGGGGCCACACAGATACGCAGTATTTT.

This clonotype has at least ten counts. This sequence joins TRBV5-1 and TRBJ1-1; possibly TRBD1 for D (5 bases). The CDR3 totals 15 residues. The V gene's germline CDR1 is SGHRS and CDR2 YFSETQ. Trimming removed 0 bases from V and 1 base from J, with 10 bases in between. CDR3 residues: CASSLAVGENTEAFF. The CDR3 DNA sequence: TGCGCCAGCAGCTTGGCGGTAGGGGAGAACACTGAAGCTTTCTTT.